The next 7 T cell receptor beta chains were all read from a single sample in a study of blood T cells in healthy people across ages (dated by TCRdb to between 2015 and 2016). The library was made by 5' RACE. The instrument given in TCRdb is Illumina HiSeq 2500. The second PCR ran for about 6 to 12 cycles and used a J-beta primer mix along with a sample-barcoded 5' primer. Clones were called with MiXCR by TCRdb after fastp trimmed the public reads at Q25, and only in-frame beta chains were retained. Every distinct CDR3 protein forms one entry, paired with its most common genes and DNA. Here the sample has some 800,000 distinct CDR3 sequences; about 25% occur a single time. Approximately 4% of the sample rests with the top ten. The same specimen was also included in a second study, on T cells of mothers and their children.

The sample consisted of blood. Receptors were obtained from a boy aged 10-17 years in good health.

This chain connects TRBV12-3 or TRBV12-4 to TRBJ1-1, with a weak D call TRBD1 (5 bases). The CDR3 sequence is 12 residues long. Trimming removed 6 bases at V and 5 bases at J, with 10 bases between. The CDR3 loop is CASRTGLTEAFF. The CDR3 coding sequence is TGTGCCAGCAGAACGGGACTGACTGAAGCTTTCTTT.

The table lists this clonotype with a few counts. This chain joins TRBV28 and TRBJ1-1; 7 bases align to TRBD1. V was clipped by 5 bases and J by 1 base; unmatched bases: 7. The length of the CDR3 is 15 residues. Per the germline V gene, CDR1 is MDHEN and CDR2 is SYDVKM. CDR3 sequence: CASSNTGQANTEAFF. CDR3 coding DNA: TGTGCCAGCAGTAATACCGGACAGGCGAACACTGAAGCTTTCTTT.

The chain is built from TRBV11-3 and TRBJ2-7; possibly TRBD2 for D (5 bases). Germline-derived CDR1 and CDR2 are SGHNT and YENEEA. The CDR3 runs 16 residues. V was clipped by 8 bases and J by 0 bases, with 20 bases between them. CDR3 DNA sequence: TGTGCCAGCCCTAAAGGAAGGGAGCGGAGCTCCTACGAGCAGTACTTC. It codes for CASPKGRERSSYEQYF.

The table lists this clonotype with a few counts. The junction does not match germline at one end; this may be a read error. This CDR3 is CANSFGGTSNTEAFF. The CDR3 DNA is TGTGCCAACAGTTTTGGGGGGACATCGAACACTGAAGCTTTCTTT. This chain uses TRBV28 with TRBJ1-1; TRBD1 is a possible D gene (6 bases). Germline lookup yields CDR1 MDHEN and CDR2 SYDVKM. This CDR3 has 15 amino acids.

This chain joins TRBV14 and TRBJ1-1; D gene unclear. This CDR3 spans 11 amino acids. Germline V gene data show CDR1 as SGHDN and CDR2 as FVKESK. Between the trimmed V and J ends, which lost 2 bases and 6 bases, there was a span of 4 bases. The CDR3 DNA follows: TGTGCCAGCAGCCAATCCTCTGAAGCTTTCTTT. This codes for CASSQSSEAFF.

The chain has TRBV27 and TRBJ2-2; D unclear. Trimming stripped 3 bases from V and 4 bases from J, with 12 bases between. CDR1 is MNHEY, CDR2 SMNVEV, per germline (reference sequence). This CDR3 region has 15 residues. The CDR3 sequence is CASSFNLRSTGELFF. The CDR3 DNA reads TGTGCCAGCAGTTTCAACCTTAGGTCCACCGGGGAGCTGTTTTTT.

This rearrangement joins TRBV5-1 to TRBJ1-4; maybe TRBD1 (5 bases). Trimming removed 5 bases from V and 5 bases from J, with 16 bases in between. Germline CDR1 reads SGHRS; CDR2 reads YFSETQ. CDR3 length equals 15 residues. This CDR3 is CASRQDTGWNEKLFF. The DNA for the CDR3 is TGCGCCAGCAGGCAGGACACCGGGTGGAATGAAAAACTGTTTTTT.